This record concerns one TCR beta chain sequence. Only in-frame clones appear in the TCRdb table, and some are missing; sequencing was by immunoSEQ multiplex PCR. The sample records about 490,000 clones, about 84% being singletons. The sample is drawn from a study of shared clonotypes between healthy human individuals. The V end was cut by 0 bases, the J end by 0 bases, with 9 bases between. The CDR3 sequence is 15 residues long. Germline CDR1 SGHRS, CDR2 YFSETQ. The rearrangement joins TRBV5-1 to TRBJ1-1, with D perhaps matching TRBD1 (6 bases). This sequence originates from a woman in her forties in good health. Some clones in this sample may be carry-over from other donors' samples. Sample: PBMCs. The CDR3 sequence: CASSLADSMNTEAFF. CDR3 nucleotide sequence: TGCGCCAGCAGCTTGGCGGACAGCATGAACACTGAAGCTTTCTTT.